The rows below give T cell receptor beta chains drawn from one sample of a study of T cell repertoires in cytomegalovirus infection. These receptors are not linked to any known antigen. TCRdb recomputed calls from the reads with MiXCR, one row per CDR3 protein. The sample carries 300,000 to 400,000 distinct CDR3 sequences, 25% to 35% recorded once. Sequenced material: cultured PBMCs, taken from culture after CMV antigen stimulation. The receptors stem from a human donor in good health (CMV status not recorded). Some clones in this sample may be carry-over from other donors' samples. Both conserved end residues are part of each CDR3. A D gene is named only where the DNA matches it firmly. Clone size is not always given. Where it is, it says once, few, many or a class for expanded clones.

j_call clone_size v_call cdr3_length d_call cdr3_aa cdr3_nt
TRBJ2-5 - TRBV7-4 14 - CASSFKDYLETQYF TGTGCCAGCAGTTTCAAGGACTACTTGGAGACCCAGTACTTC
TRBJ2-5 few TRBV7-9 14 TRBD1 CASRLGRQGETQYF TGTGCCAGCAGGCTAGGAAGACAGGGGGAGACCCAGTACTTC
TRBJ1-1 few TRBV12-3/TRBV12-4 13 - CASSFILNTEAFF TGTGCCAGCAGTTTTATCCTGAACACTGAAGCTTTCTTT
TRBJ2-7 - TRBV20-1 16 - CSARGEWGVGFGEQYF TGCAGTGCTAGAGGGGAGTGGGGAGTCGGATTTGGCGAGCAGTACTTC
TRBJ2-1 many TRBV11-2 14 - CASSLAGWGNEQFF TGTGCCAGCAGCTTAGCGGGGTGGGGCAATGAGCAGTTCTTC
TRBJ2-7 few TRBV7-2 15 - CASSLGGVGVYEQYF TGTGCCAGCAGCTTAGGTGGTGTGGGAGTCTACGAGCAGTACTTC
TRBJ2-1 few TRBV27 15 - CASSFSRHGPDEQFF TGTGCCAGCAGTTTTTCTCGTCATGGCCCCGATGAGCAGTTCTTC
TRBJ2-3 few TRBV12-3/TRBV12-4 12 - CASSFSTGRQYF TGTGCCAGCAGTTTTAGTACGGGCCGGCAGTATTTT
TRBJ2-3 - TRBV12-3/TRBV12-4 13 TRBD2 CASSRGVADTQYF TGTGCCAGCAGTCGGGGGGTGGCAGATACGCAGTATTTT
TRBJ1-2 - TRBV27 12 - CATPYGHYGYTF TGTGCCACCCCCTATGGGCACTATGGCTACACCTTC
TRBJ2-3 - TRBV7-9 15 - CASSFRREVTDTQYF TGTGCCAGCAGCTTTCGACGAGAGGTCACAGATACGCAGTATTTT
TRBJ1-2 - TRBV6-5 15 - CASSYGTNPNYGYTF TGTGCCAGCAGTTACGGCACAAACCCTAACTATGGCTACACCTTC
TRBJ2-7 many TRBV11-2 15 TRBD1 CASRGLRDRRNEQYF TGTGCCAGCAGGGGTCTCCGGGACAGGCGTAACGAGCAGTACTTC
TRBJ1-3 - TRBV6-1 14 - CASSEATSGNTIYF TGTGCCAGCAGTGAAGCGACCTCTGGAAACACCATATATTTT
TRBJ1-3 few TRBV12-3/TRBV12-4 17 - CASSFKPGPSSGNTIYF TGTGCCAGCAGCTTTAAACCGGGCCCGAGCTCTGGAAACACCATATATTTT
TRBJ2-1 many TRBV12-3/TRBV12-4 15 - CASTPGGSSYNEQFF TGTGCCAGCACCCCCGGAGGGAGCTCCTACAATGAGCAGTTCTTC
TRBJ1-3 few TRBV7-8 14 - CASSNGQSGNTIYF TGTGCCAGCAGCAACGGACAGTCTGGAAACACCATATATTTT
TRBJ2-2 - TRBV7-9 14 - CASSRGGWTGELFF TGTGCCAGCAGCCGCGGAGGTTGGACCGGGGAGCTGTTTTTT
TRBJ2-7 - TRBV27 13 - CASSGGSSYEQYF TGTGCCAGCAGTGGGGGTAGCTCCTACGAGCAGTACTTC
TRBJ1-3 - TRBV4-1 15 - CASSQEGSPGNTIYF TGCGCCAGCAGCCAAGAGGGAAGTCCTGGAAACACCATATATTTT
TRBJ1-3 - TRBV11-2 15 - CASSLTPFSGNTIYF TGTGCCAGCAGCTTAACTCCGTTCTCTGGAAACACCATATATTTT
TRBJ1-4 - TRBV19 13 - CASSPPPNEKLFF TGTGCCAGTAGTCCCCCGCCCAATGAAAAACTGTTTTTT
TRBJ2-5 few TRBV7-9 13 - CASSSSPSGTQYF TGTGCCAGCAGTAGTTCCCCCTCAGGGACCCAGTACTTC
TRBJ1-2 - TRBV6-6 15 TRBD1 CASSYSGGGRGGYTF TGTGCCAGCAGTTACTCTGGAGGGGGCCGGGGTGGCTACACCTTC
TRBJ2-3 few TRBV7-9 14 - CASSLTLTTDTQYF TGTGCCAGCAGCCTGACCTTAACCACAGATACGCAGTATTTT
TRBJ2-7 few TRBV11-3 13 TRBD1 CASSFAGGREQYF TGTGCCAGCAGCTTCGCAGGGGGTCGCGAGCAGTACTTC
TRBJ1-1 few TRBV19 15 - CASSPWTSGETEAFF TGTGCCAGTAGTCCTTGGACAAGTGGGGAGACTGAAGCTTTCTTT
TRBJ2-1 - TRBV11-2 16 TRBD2 CASSPVAGGGYNEQFF TGTGCCAGCAGCCCCGTGGCGGGAGGCGGGTACAATGAGCAGTTCTTC
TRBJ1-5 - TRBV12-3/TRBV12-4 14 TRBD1 CASSTGAKVQPQHF TGTGCCAGCAGTACAGGGGCCAAGGTTCAGCCCCAGCATTTT
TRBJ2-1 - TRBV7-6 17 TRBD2 CASSLGVAGGPQNEQFF TGTGCCAGCAGCTTAGGGGTAGCGGGGGGGCCTCAGAATGAGCAGTTCTTC
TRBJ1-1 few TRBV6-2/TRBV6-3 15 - CASSPRLSMNTEAFF TGTGCCAGCAGTCCCAGGCTTTCTATGAACACTGAAGCTTTCTTT
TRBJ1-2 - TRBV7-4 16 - CASSFSLGGQYYGYTF TGTGCCAGCAGCTTTTCTTTGGGGGGACAATACTATGGCTACACCTTC
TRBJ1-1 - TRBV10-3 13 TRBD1 CAISTGVDTEAFF TGTGCCATCAGTACAGGGGTAGACACTGAAGCTTTCTTT
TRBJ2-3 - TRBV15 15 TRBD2 CATSRIAGLTDTQYF TGTGCCACCAGCAGGATAGCGGGCCTCACAGATACGCAGTATTTT
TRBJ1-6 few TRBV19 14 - CASNAGLGNSPLHF TGTGCCAGTAACGCGGGATTGGGAAATTCACCCCTCCACTTT
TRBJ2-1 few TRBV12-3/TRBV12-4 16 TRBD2 CASSPWTSGVVGEQFF TGTGCCAGCAGTCCTTGGACTAGCGGTGTGGTAGGTGAGCAGTTCTTC
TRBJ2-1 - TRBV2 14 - CASSGSIVRNEQFF TGTGCCAGCAGTGGTTCCATCGTGAGGAATGAGCAGTTCTTC
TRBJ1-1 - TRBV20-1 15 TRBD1 CSARDQRTGETEAFF TGCAGTGCTAGAGATCAAAGGACAGGGGAAACTGAAGCTTTCTTT
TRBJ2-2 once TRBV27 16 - CASSPKKGSGTGELFF TGTGCCAGCAGTCCCAAAAAGGGTTCGGGCACCGGGGAGCTGTTTTTT
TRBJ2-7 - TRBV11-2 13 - CASSSSAVHEQYF TGTGCCAGCAGCTCCTCCGCGGTCCACGAGCAGTACTTC
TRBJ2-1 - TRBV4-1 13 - CASSPRGVNEQFF TGCGCCAGCAGCCCAAGAGGGGTCAATGAGCAGTTCTTC
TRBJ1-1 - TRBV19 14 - CASSIGGVGTEAFF TGTGCCAGTAGTATAGGAGGGGTCGGTACTGAAGCTTTCTTT
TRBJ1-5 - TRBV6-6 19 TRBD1 CASSQTGPHLIGSNQPQHF TGTGCCAGCAGCCAGACAGGGCCCCACCTCATCGGTAGCAATCAGCCCCAGCATTTT
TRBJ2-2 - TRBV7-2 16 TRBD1 CASSLIRGQGTGELFF TGTGCCAGCAGCTTAATCAGGGGGCAAGGCACCGGGGAGCTGTTTTTT
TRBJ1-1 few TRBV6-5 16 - CASSRKAGTTNTEAFF TGTGCCAGCAGCCGTAAAGCCGGAACAACGAACACTGAAGCTTTCTTT
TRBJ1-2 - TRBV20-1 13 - CSANKGGKDGYTF TGCAGTGCGAATAAAGGGGGAAAAGATGGCTACACCTTC
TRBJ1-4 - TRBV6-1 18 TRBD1 CASRRTGGFVGPNEKLFF TGTGCCAGCCGTCGGACAGGGGGATTCGTTGGGCCTAATGAAAAACTGTTTTTT
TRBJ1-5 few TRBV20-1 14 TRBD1 CSATEGGLNQPQHF TGCAGTGCTACCGAAGGGGGCCTCAATCAGCCCCAGCATTTT
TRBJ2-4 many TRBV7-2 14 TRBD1 CASSPPGQGNIQYF TGTGCCAGCAGCCCCCCGGGACAGGGGAACATTCAGTACTTC
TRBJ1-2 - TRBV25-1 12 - CASSEWGYGYTF TGTGCCAGCAGTGAATGGGGCTATGGCTACACCTTC
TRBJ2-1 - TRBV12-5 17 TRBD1 CASGSRPGQGRYNEQFF TGTGCTAGTGGTTCACGACCCGGACAGGGACGCTACAATGAGCAGTTCTTC
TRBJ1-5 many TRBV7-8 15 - CASSLGTQGNQPQHF TGTGCCAGCAGCTTAGGGACTCAGGGCAATCAGCCCCAGCATTTT
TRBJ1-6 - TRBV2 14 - CASSGQTPNSPLHF TGTGCCAGCAGTGGGCAAACCCCAAATTCACCCCTCCACTTT
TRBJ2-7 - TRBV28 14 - CASSHPDLEGMQYF TGTGCCAGCAGCCATCCGGATCTCGAGGGGATGCAGTACTTC
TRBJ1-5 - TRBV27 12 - CASKAAGGPQHF TGTGCCAGCAAGGCAGCGGGGGGGCCCCAGCATTTT
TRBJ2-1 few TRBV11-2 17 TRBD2 CASNHYPQGLAGNEQFF TGTGCCAGCAACCATTATCCCCAGGGACTAGCGGGAAATGAGCAGTTCTTC
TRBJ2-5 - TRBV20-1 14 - CSARDQRFPETQYF TGCAGTGCTAGAGATCAAAGGTTTCCAGAGACCCAGTACTTC
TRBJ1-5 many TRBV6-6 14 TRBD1 CASSYEGARQPQHF TGTGCCAGCAGTTACGAGGGGGCACGGCAGCCCCAGCATTTT
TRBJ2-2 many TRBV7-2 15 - CASSLNQGGTGELFF TGTGCCAGCAGCTTGAACCAGGGGGGGACCGGGGAGCTGTTTTTT
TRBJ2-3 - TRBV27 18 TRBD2 CASSTYTSWREPTDTQYF TGTGCCAGCAGTACCTATACTAGCTGGCGGGAGCCCACAGATACGCAGTATTTT